This TCR beta chain emerged from a study of cytomegalovirus exposure and HLA in healthy donors. Germline CDR1 is SNHLY and CDR2 is FYNNEI. The CDR3 has 13 amino acids. The V and J ends lost 6 bases and 9 bases respectively, with 15 bases between them. This PCR relied on a set of 60 Vbeta primers and 13 Jbeta primers. The protocol was immunoSEQ multiplex PCR, while the TCRdb copy is restricted to in-frame clones and leaves out a portion. The table has 55,000 to 80,000 clones, 85% seen once. The chain combines TRBV2 with TRBJ2-1, with D possibly TRBD2 on 5 matching bases. What was sequenced was PBMCs. The sequence derives from a female donor in good health and CMV-seronegative. Here the CDR3 DNA reads TGTGCCAGCAGCGAAATGACCCGGGGTGAGCAGTTCTTC. This sequence encodes CASSEMTRGEQFF.